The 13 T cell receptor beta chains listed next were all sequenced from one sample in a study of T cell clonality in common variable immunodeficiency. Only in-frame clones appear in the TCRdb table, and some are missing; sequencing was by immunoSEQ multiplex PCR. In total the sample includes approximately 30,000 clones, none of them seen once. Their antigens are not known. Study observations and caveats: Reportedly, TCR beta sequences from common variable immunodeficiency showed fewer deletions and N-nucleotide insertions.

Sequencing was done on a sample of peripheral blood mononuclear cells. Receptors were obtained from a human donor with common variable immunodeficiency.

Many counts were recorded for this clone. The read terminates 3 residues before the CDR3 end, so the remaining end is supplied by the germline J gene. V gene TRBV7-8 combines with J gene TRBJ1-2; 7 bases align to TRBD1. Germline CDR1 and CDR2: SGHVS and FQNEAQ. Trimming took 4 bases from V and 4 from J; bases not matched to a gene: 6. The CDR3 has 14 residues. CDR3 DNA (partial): TGTGCCAGCAGCTCGGACAGGAGGTCCTATGGC. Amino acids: CASSSDRRSYG. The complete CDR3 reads CASSSDRRSYGYTF.

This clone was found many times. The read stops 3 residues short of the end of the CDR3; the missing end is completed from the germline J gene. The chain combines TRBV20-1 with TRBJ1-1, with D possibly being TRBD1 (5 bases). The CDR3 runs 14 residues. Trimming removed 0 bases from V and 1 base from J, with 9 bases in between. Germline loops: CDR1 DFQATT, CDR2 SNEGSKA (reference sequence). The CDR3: CSARDPDRNTEAFF. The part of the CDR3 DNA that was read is TGCAGTGCTAGAGACCCCGACAGGAACACTGAA.

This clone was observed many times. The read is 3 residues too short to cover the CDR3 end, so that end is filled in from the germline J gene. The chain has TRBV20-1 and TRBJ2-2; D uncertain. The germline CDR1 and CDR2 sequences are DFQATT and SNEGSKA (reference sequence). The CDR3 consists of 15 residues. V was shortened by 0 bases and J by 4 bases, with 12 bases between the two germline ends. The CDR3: CSARDLNGLTGELFF. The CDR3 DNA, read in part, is TGCAGTGCTAGAGATCTTAACGGTCTCACCGGGGAG.

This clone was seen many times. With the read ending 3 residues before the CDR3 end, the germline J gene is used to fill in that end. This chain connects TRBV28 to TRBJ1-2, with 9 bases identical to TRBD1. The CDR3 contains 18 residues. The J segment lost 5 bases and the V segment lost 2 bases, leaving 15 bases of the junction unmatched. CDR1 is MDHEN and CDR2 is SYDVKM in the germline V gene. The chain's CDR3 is CASSLDRGAVQRFYGYTF. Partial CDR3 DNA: TGTGCCAGCAGTTTAGACAGGGGGGCCGTACAACGGTTTTATGGC.

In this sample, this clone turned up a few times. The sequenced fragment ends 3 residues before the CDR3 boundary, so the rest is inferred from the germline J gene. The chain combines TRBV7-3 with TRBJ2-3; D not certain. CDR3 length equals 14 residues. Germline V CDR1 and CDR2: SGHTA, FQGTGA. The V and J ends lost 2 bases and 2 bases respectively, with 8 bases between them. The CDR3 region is CASSLSRNTDTQYF. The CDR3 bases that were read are TGTGCCAGCAGCTTATCCAGAAACACAGATACG.

The part of the CDR3 DNA that was read is TGTGCCAGTAGTATCTTGGCGGTAAACACCGGGGAG. This translates into CASSILAVNTGE. The whole CDR3 region reads CASSILAVNTGELFF. The chain carries TRBV19 and TRBJ2-2; the D is unclear. The DNA ends 3 residues before the CDR3 does, and the rest of the CDR3 is filled in from the germline J gene. V lost 3 bases to trimming and J lost 2 bases, with 10 bases between them. The CDR3 totals 15 residues. Germline CDR1 reads LNHDA; CDR2 reads SQIVND (reference sequence).

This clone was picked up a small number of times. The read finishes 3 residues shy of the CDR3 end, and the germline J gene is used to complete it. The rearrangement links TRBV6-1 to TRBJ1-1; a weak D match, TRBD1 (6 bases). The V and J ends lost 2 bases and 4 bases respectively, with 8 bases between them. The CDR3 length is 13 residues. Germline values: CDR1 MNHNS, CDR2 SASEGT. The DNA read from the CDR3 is TGTGCCAGCAGTGAATACAGGGCCACTGAA. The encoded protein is CASSEYRATE. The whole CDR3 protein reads CASSEYRATEAFF.

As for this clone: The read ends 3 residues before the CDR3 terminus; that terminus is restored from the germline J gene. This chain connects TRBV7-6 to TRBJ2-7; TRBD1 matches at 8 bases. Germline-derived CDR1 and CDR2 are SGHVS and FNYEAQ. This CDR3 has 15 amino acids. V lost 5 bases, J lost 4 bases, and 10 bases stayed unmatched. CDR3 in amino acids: CASSEGGQGGYEQYF. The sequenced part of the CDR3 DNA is TGTGCCAGCAGCGAGGGAGGACAGGGCGGTTACGAG.

The CDR3 DNA, read in part, is TGTGCCAGCGCCCCGACAGGGACCGACTATGGC. Translated: CASAPTGTDYG. In full, the CDR3 is CASAPTGTDYGYTF. The genes are TRBV2 and TRBJ1-2; 7 positions match TRBD1. With the read ending 3 residues before the CDR3 end, the germline J gene is used to fill in that end. This CDR3 comprises 14 residues. Germline values: CDR1 SNHLY, CDR2 FYNNEI. J lost 3 bases, V lost 8 bases, and 9 bases had no gene match.

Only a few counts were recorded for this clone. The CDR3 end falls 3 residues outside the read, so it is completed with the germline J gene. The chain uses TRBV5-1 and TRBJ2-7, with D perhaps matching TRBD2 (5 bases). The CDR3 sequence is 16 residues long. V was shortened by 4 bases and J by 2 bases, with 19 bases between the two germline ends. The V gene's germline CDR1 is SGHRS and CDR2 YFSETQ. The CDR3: CASSPGRGLVPYEQYF. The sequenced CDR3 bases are TGCGCCAGCAGCCCTGGCCGGGGTTTAGTCCCCTACGAG.

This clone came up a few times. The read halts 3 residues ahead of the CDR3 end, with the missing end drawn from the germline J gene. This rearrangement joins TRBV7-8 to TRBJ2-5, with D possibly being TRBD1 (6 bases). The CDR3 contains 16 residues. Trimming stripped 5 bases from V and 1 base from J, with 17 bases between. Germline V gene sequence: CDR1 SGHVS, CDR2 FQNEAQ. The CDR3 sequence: CASSRLPGVLQETQYF. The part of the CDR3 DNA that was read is TGTGCCAGCAGCCGCCTTCCAGGGGTTCTCCAAGAGACC.

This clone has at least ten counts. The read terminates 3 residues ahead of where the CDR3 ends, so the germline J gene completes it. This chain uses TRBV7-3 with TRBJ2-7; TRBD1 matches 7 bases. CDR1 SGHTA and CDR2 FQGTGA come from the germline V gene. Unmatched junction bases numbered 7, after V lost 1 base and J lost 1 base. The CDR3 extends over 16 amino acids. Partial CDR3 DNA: TGTGCCAGCAGCTTAAGCCCGACAGGGAAGTCCTACGAG. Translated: CASSLSPTGKSYE. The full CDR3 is CASSLSPTGKSYEQYF.

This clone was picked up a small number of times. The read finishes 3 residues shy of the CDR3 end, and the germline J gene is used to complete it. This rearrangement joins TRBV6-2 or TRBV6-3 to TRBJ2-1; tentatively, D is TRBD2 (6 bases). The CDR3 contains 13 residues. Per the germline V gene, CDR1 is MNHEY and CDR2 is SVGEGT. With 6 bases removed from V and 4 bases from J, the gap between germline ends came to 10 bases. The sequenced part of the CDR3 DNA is TGTGCCAGCAGCCTGACTAGATACAATGAG. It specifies CASSLTRYNE. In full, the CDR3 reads CASSLTRYNEQFF.